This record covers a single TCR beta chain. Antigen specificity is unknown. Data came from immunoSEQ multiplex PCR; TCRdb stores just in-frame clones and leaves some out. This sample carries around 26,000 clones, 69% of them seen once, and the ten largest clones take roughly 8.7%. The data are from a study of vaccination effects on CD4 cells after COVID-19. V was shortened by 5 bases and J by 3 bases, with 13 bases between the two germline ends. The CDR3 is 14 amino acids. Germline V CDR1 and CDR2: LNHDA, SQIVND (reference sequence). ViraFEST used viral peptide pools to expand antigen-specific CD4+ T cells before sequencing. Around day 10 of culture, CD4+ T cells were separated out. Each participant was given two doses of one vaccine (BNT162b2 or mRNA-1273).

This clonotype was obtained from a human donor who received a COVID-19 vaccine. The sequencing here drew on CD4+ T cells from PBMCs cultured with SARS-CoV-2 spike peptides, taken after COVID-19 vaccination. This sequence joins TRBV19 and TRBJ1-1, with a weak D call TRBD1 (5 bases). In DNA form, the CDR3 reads TGTGCCAGTAGTCCCTGGGGGACTTACACTGAAGCTTTCTTT. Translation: CASSPWGTYTEAFF.